Listed here are 24 T cell receptor beta chains from one sample, sequenced in a study of blood T cell repertoires in COVID-19. Profiled with immunoSEQ multiplex PCR; TCRdb holds only in-frame clones, not every one. This sample has some 260,000 clones, with more than 65% found just once. Sequencing was carried out using peripheral blood. These receptors were taken from a woman aged 18-29 years with acute or convalescent COVID-19.

This clone was counted between two and nine times. For the CDR3, the DNA is TGTGCCAGCAGCCAAGATCCAGGGATTACGACTTATGGCTACACCTTC. It specifies CASSQDPGITTYGYTF. The J gene is TRBJ1-2, the V gene TRBV3-1 (or the pseudogene TRBV3-2), with D tentatively TRBD1 (5 bases). Trimming stripped 0 bases from V and 5 bases from J, with 16 bases between. Germline values: CDR1 LGHDT, CDR2 YNNKEL (reference sequence). The CDR3 spans 16 residues.

The J gene is TRBJ2-7, the V gene TRBV18, with no clear D. Germline lookup yields CDR1 KGHSH and CDR2 LQKENI. V shed 3 bases and J shed 2 bases, with 2 bases lying between them. The CDR3 has 11 amino acids. The CDR3 is CASSPAYEQYF. CDR3 bases: TGTGCCAGCTCACCCGCCTACGAGCAGTACTTC.

The chain employs TRBV2 and TRBJ2-5; D not resolved. CDR3 length: 13 residues. Germline V gene sequence: CDR1 SNHLY, CDR2 FYNNEI. Trimming cost V 3 bases and J 3 bases, with 8 bases left between them. CDR3 region: CASSEWSKETQYF. In DNA form, the CDR3 reads TGTGCCAGCAGTGAGTGGAGCAAAGAGACCCAGTACTTC. The whole variable domain, filled in from reference TRBV2 and TRBJ2-5, reads EPEVTQTPSHQVTQMGQEVILRCVPISNHLYFYWYRQILGQKVEFLVSFYNNEISEKSEIFDDQFSVERPDGSNFTLKIRSTKLEDSAMYFCASSEWSKETQYFGPGTRLLVL.

This clone was detected once. The rearrangement links TRBV9 to TRBJ1-2, with TRBD1 as a possible D gene (6 bases). This CDR3 has 14 amino acids. Trimming shortened V by 0 bases and J by 7 bases, and 13 bases separated the two germline ends. Germline V gives CDR1 SGDLS, CDR2 YYNGEE. This chain's CDR3 is CASSVGDITGGYTF. As DNA, the CDR3 is TGTGCCAGCAGCGTAGGGGACATTACCGGTGGCTACACCTTC.

This clone was found many times. This sequence joins TRBV6-4 and TRBJ1-6; 7 bases are a match to TRBD1. The CDR3 covers 16 residues. V was clipped by 5 bases and J by 2 bases; unmatched bases: 6. Per germline, CDR1 MRHNA and CDR2 SNTAGT. The CDR3 coding sequence is TGTGCCAGCAGTCTTAAGGGACAGACCTATAATTCACCCCTCCACTTT. Translation: CASSLKGQTYNSPLHF.

This chain uses TRBV27 with TRBJ2-5; D might be TRBD2 (5 bases). Trimming shortened V by 0 bases and J by 6 bases, and 5 bases separated the two germline ends. Germline CDR1 and CDR2: MNHEY and SMNVEV (reference sequence). This CDR3 is 12 amino acids long. The DNA of the CDR3 is TGTGCCAGCAGTTTATCCGGGAAGACCCAGTACTTC. Translating it yields CASSLSGKTQYF.

The chain has TRBV9 and TRBJ2-1, with 7 nucleotides matching TRBD1. Germline CDR1 SGDLS, CDR2 YYNGEE. The CDR3 runs to 12 residues. V lost 7 bases and J lost 4; bases outside the gene matches: 2. The CDR3 loop is CASRGQYNEQFF. The CDR3 DNA follows: TGTGCCAGCCGGGGACAGTACAATGAGCAGTTCTTC. Full variable domain (rest looked up from reference TRBV9 and TRBJ2-1): DSGVTQTPKHLITATGQRVTLRCSPRSGDLSVYWYQQSLDQGLQFLIQYYNGEERAKGNILERFSAQQFPDLHSELNLSSLELGDSALYFCASRGQYNEQFFGPGTRLTVL.

The rearrangement joins TRBV28 to TRBJ2-7; no reliable D call. V was clipped by 5 bases and J by 4 bases, with 15 bases between them. The germline CDR1 and CDR2 sequences are MDHEN and SYDVKM. The CDR3 runs 14 residues. For the CDR3, the DNA is TGTGCCAGCAGTCCCCGGGTAGCTCGGTACGAGCAGTACTTC. Protein sequence: CASSPRVARYEQYF.

V is TRBV9 and J is TRBJ1-3; D possibly corresponds to TRBD1 (5 bases). Trimming took 2 bases from V and 0 from J, leaving 15 bases between them. The CDR3 extends over 17 amino acids. CDR1 is SGDLS and CDR2 is YYNGEE in the germline V gene. The CDR3 region has the DNA TGTGCCAGCAGCGTCCACTCGGGGGGGAGCTCTGGAAACACCATATATTTT. As protein: CASSVHSGGSSGNTIYF.

The V and J genes are TRBV6-2 or TRBV6-3 and TRBJ1-1; 9 nucleotides line up with TRBD1. Unmatched junction bases numbered 6, after V lost 4 bases and J lost 3 bases. Germline V gene lookup returns CDR1 MNHEY and CDR2 SVGEGT. The CDR3 is made up of 15 amino acids. CDR3 nucleotide sequence: TGTGCCAGCAGTTGGGACAGGGTGTGGGACACTGAAGCTTTCTTT. This translates into CASSWDRVWDTEAFF.

The rearrangement links TRBV6-6 to TRBJ2-5; TRBD2 aligns across 8 bases. Germline V gene data show CDR1 as MNHNY and CDR2 as SVGAGI (reference sequence). This CDR3 has 15 residues. The trim removed 0 bases at V and 5 bases at J, leaving 5 bases unmatched. The CDR3 region has the DNA TGTGCCAGCAGTTACTCGGGGCTAGCGGGTGAGACCCAGTACTTC. Encoded protein: CASSYSGLAGETQYF.

The chain uses TRBV6-5 and TRBJ1-4; TRBD1 is a possible D gene (6 bases). This CDR3 comprises 13 residues. Germline V gives CDR1 MNHEY, CDR2 SVGAGI. V gave up 0 bases and J gave up 11 bases, with 10 bases separating them. The DNA of the CDR3 is TGTGCCAGCAGTTACTCCGGACAGCGTAAACTGTTTTTT. It is translated as CASSYSGQRKLFF.

The gene calls are TRBV19 and TRBJ1-1; TRBD1 matches at 7 bases. Germline CDR1 and CDR2: LNHDA and SQIVND (reference sequence). The CDR3 is made up of 14 amino acids. With 6 bases clipped from V and 6 bases from J, the junction kept 10 bases outside the gene matches. The CDR3: CASSRQGDASEAFF. CDR3 sequence (DNA): TGTGCCAGTAGCCGGCAGGGGGATGCTTCTGAAGCTTTCTTT.

The chain is built from TRBV7-2 and TRBJ1-5; the D gene is possibly TRBD1 (6 bases). V lost 5 bases and J lost 4, with 9 bases in between. This CDR3 is 13 amino acids long. The germline V gene has CDR1 SGHTA and CDR2 FQGNSA. The CDR3 sequence: CASSLTGNQPQHF. The CDR3 DNA reads as TGTGCCAGCAGCCTCACAGGGAATCAGCCCCAGCATTTT.

The chain uses TRBV20-1 and TRBJ2-4; D is unresolved. The germline CDR1 and CDR2 sequences are DFQATT and SNEGSKA (reference sequence). This CDR3 contains 13 residues. V lost 3 bases and J lost 0, with 6 bases in between. The CDR3 here is CSASSVAKNIQYF. For the CDR3, the DNA is TGCAGTGCTAGTTCCGTAGCCAAAAACATTCAGTACTTC.

The chain employs TRBV9 and TRBJ1-2; 7 positions match TRBD1. Germline trimming cut 0 bases from V and 6 bases from J; bases unmatched to any gene: 17. This CDR3 spans 18 amino acids. Germline V lookup: CDR1 SGDLS, CDR2 YYNGEE. CDR3 nucleotide sequence: TGTGCCAGCAGCGTAGGAATCCTTATTAAGGGGGCGAGTGATGGCTACACCTTC. Encoded protein: CASSVGILIKGASDGYTF. The full variable domain, rest sourced from reference TRBV9 and TRBJ1-2, is DSGVTQTPKHLITATGQRVTLRCSPRSGDLSVYWYQQSLDQGLQFLIQYYNGEERAKGNILERFSAQQFPDLHSELNLSSLELGDSALYFCASSVGILIKGASDGYTFGSGTRLTVV.

This chain joins TRBV6-6 and TRBJ2-3; 7 positions agree with TRBD1. The CDR3 has 14 amino acids. The V gene end was trimmed by 5 bases and the J gene end by 6 bases; junction bases not matched to a gene: 8. CDR1 is MNHNY, CDR2 SVGAGI, per germline (reference sequence). In DNA form, the CDR3 reads TGTGCCAGCAGTAATCAGGGGGAGCTGGATACGCAGTATTTT. Protein sequence: CASSNQGELDTQYF.

With regard to this clone: Its ends do not fully match the called genes, so a read error is possible. CDR3 nucleotide sequence: TGTGCCAGCAGTGACTCCGGGGGGGGGCTTAGCACAGATACGCAGTATTTT. Its protein is CASSDSGGGLSTDTQYF. This chain links TRBV6-2 or TRBV6-3 with TRBJ2-3; TRBD2 matches at 8 bases. Germline CDR1 MNHEY, CDR2 SVGEGT. The CDR3 runs to 17 residues.

The J gene is TRBJ1-2, the V gene TRBV6-2 or TRBV6-3, with no clear D. Per germline, CDR1 MNHEY and CDR2 SVGEGT. The germline V and J ends were trimmed by 4 bases and 3 bases, with 9 bases remaining between them. The CDR3 spans 13 residues. The CDR3 DNA reads TGTGCCAGCAGTTTACAGACCCACTATGGCTACACCTTC. It specifies CASSLQTHYGYTF.

The chain combines TRBV11-2 with TRBJ2-4, with TRBD1 identical over 9 bases. This CDR3 contains 17 residues. The V gene's germline CDR1 is SGHAT and CDR2 FQNNGV. Trimming cost V 5 bases and J 1 base; bases outside gene matches: 9. CDR3 nucleotides: TGTGCCAGCAGCGAGGGACAGGGACAATGGGCCAAAAACATTCAGTACTTC. Its protein is CASSEGQGQWAKNIQYF.

About this clone itself: This same CDR3 is encoded by further DNA sequences in the sample. The gene calls are TRBV7-2 and TRBJ1-2; 9 positions match TRBD1. Unmatched junction bases numbered 3, after V lost 5 bases and J lost 2 bases. Looked up from germline, CDR1 is SGHTA and CDR2 is FQGNSA. This CDR3 region has 14 residues. The CDR3 region is CASSLGQGNYGYTF. The CDR3 region has the DNA TGTGCCAGCAGCCTCGGACAGGGGAACTATGGCTACACCTTC.

The rearrangement uses TRBV18 and TRBJ2-2, with a tentative D call TRBD1 (5 bases). CDR3 length: 16 residues. CDR1 KGHSH and CDR2 LQKENI come from the germline V gene. V was clipped by 8 bases and J by 1 base, with 17 bases between them. As DNA, the CDR3 is TGTGCCAGCACCCCGTTTGGCCAGGGGAACACCGGGGAGCTGTTTTTT. The encoded protein is CASTPFGQGNTGELFF.

This clone appeared many times. For the CDR3, the DNA is TGTGCCAGCAGCTTGGGGGACAGGGGGCAAGAGACCCAGTACTTC. Its protein is CASSLGDRGQETQYF. V is TRBV5-4 and J is TRBJ2-5, with 11 bases lining up with TRBD1. V dropped 0 bases and J dropped 2; count of bases not matched to a gene: 0. The CDR3 has 15 residues. In germline, CDR1 is SGHNT, CDR2 YYREEE (reference sequence).

The chain joins TRBV24-1 to TRBJ2-1, with a possible D match to TRBD2 (6 bases). This CDR3 is 12 amino acids long. V dropped 5 bases and J dropped 8 bases, with 9 bases sitting between them. From germline, CDR1 is KGHDR and CDR2 SFDVKD. DNA for the CDR3: TGTGCCACCAGTGGGACTACGGATGAGCAGTTCTTC. Protein product: CATSGTTDEQFF.